A selection of T cell receptor beta chains follows, all from one sample in a study of blood T cell repertoires in COVID-19. Clones were sequenced by immunoSEQ multiplex PCR, and TCRdb holds only the in-frame ones, with some missing. The data contain a few hundred thousand clones, approximately 90% of them singletons. Sequenced material: PBMCs or T cells enriched from blood (not recorded which). These TCRs come from a woman in her sixties who had recovered from COVID-19. CDR3s include the opening cysteine and the closing phenylalanine or tryptophan. D genes are given only for firm matches. Some rows mark clone size as missing; the rest say once, few, many or name a class of expanded clone.

V: TRBV6-1; size: NA; J: TRBJ1-1; D: NA; DNA: TGTGCCAGCAGTGAACTGAGCAGGTCCAACACTGAAGCTTTCTTT; CDR3: CASSELSRSNTEAFF
V: TRBV3-1/TRBV3-2; size: NA; J: TRBJ1-1; D: TRBD1; DNA: TGTGCCAGCAGCTTTGTACAGGGGGGTACTGAAGCTTTCTTT; CDR3: CASSFVQGGTEAFF
V: TRBV5-6; size: NA; J: TRBJ2-3; D: TRBD2; DNA: TGTGCCAGCAGCTTGGACTCGGGGGGAACTAGCACAGATACGCAGTATTTT; CDR3: CASSLDSGGTSTDTQYF
V: TRBV6-6; size: NA; J: TRBJ1-2; D: NA; DNA: TGTGCCAGCAGTTCCAAGGGGGGGGCCGGTGGCTACACCTTC; CDR3: CASSSKGGAGGYTF
V: TRBV5-6; size: NA; J: TRBJ1-5; D: TRBD1; DNA: TGTGCCAGCAGCTCCATGACAGGGCCGGGGTGGCCCCAGCATTTT; CDR3: CASSSMTGPGWPQHF
V: TRBV9; size: NA; J: TRBJ2-3; D: TRBD2; DNA: TGTGCCAGCAGCGTAGAGCGGGGGGGTGACACAGATACGCAGTATTTT; CDR3: CASSVERGGDTDTQYF
V: TRBV15; size: NA; J: TRBJ1-3; D: NA; DNA: TGTGCCACCAGCAGAGATAGGTGGAGTCCGCGCACCATATATTTT; CDR3: CATSRDRWSPRTIYF
V: TRBV18; size: NA; J: TRBJ1-2; D: NA; DNA: TGTGCCAGCTCACCCGACAGGACTAACTATGGCTACACCTTC; CDR3: CASSPDRTNYGYTF
V: TRBV3-1/TRBV3-2; size: NA; J: TRBJ2-1; D: NA; DNA: TGTGCCAGCAGCCAAACCGGGAATGAGCAGTTCTTC; CDR3: CASSQTGNEQFF
V: TRBV5-4; size: few; J: TRBJ1-4; D: TRBD1; DNA: TGTGCCAGCAGCCCAGCCGGGACAGGGGGGGAAAAACTGTTTTTT; CDR3: CASSPAGTGGEKLFF
V: TRBV5-6; size: NA; J: TRBJ1-3; D: TRBD1; DNA: TGTGCCAGCAGCTCGCTCGACAGGGCTGGAAACACCATATATTTT; CDR3: CASSSLDRAGNTIYF
V: TRBV19; size: NA; J: TRBJ1-2; D: NA; DNA: TGTGCCAGTCGGACGGGAGGCGGCTACACCTTC; CDR3: CASRTGGGYTF
V: TRBV19; size: NA; J: TRBJ2-1; D: TRBD1; DNA: TGTGCCAGTAGTAGGACAGGTGGTGAGCAGTTCTTC; CDR3: CASSRTGGEQFF
V: TRBV4-2; size: NA; J: TRBJ2-3; D: NA; DNA: TGTGCCAGCAGCCACTCGGGGGGCCTTAGCACAGATACGCAGTATTTT; CDR3: CASSHSGGLSTDTQYF
V: TRBV6-5; size: NA; J: TRBJ2-3; D: NA; DNA: TGTGCCAGCATTAGAGTACCTGCCGGGGGAGATACGCAGTATTTT; CDR3: CASIRVPAGGDTQYF
V: TRBV25-1; size: NA; J: TRBJ1-4; D: NA; DNA: TGTGCCAGCAGTGGAGGGAATATAGATGAAAAACTGTTTTTT; CDR3: CASSGGNIDEKLFF
V: TRBV7-8; size: NA; J: TRBJ1-2; D: NA; DNA: TGTGCCAGCAGCTCCCCTGAGGGGGACTATGGCTACACCTTC; CDR3: CASSSPEGDYGYTF
V: TRBV6-6; size: NA; J: TRBJ2-1; D: NA; DNA: TGTGCCAGCAGGTCGCGGGGACTCAATGAGCAGTTCTTC; CDR3: CASRSRGLNEQFF
V: TRBV5-1; size: NA; J: TRBJ2-3; D: TRBD1; DNA: TGCGCCAGCAGCGCGATTACAGGGGGTGTTTCCCATACGCAGTATTTT; CDR3: CASSAITGGVSHTQYF
V: TRBV14; size: NA; J: TRBJ2-2; D: NA; DNA: TGTGCCAGCAGCCAAGCCGAGGCCGGGGAGCTGTTTTTT; CDR3: CASSQAEAGELFF
V: TRBV4-1; size: NA; J: TRBJ2-1; D: TRBD2; DNA: TGCGCCAGCAGCCCTAGCGGGGGTACCTACAATGAGCAGTTCTTC; CDR3: CASSPSGGTYNEQFF
V: TRBV2; size: NA; J: TRBJ1-5; D: NA; DNA: TGTGCCAGCAGTGAAGAAGTAGGGGGTTTGATTAGCAATCAGCCCCAGCATTTT; CDR3: CASSEEVGGLISNQPQHF
V: TRBV3-1/TRBV3-2; size: NA; J: TRBJ1-1; D: NA; DNA: TGTGCCAGCAGCCCGCCATGGGGGAGGGGAGGCACTGAAGCTTTCTTT; CDR3: CASSPPWGRGGTEAFF
V: TRBV5-1; size: NA; J: TRBJ2-1; D: TRBD1; DNA: TGCGCCAGCAGCCTGGACAGGGGATACAATGAGCAGTTCTTC; CDR3: CASSLDRGYNEQFF
V: TRBV29-1; size: NA; J: TRBJ2-2; D: NA; DNA: TGCAGCGTTGAACGGGACTCCACCGGGGAGCTGTTTTTT; CDR3: CSVERDSTGELFF
V: TRBV6-1; size: NA; J: TRBJ2-3; D: NA; DNA: TGTGCCAGCAGTGAAAAGCCGCTAGCCACAGATACGCAGTATTTT; CDR3: CASSEKPLATDTQYF
V: TRBV14; size: NA; J: TRBJ1-6; D: NA; DNA: TGTGCCAGCAGCCCCAGTTTGGGGGGTAATTCACCCCTCCACTTT; CDR3: CASSPSLGGNSPLHF